This T cell receptor beta chain was retrieved from a study of naive and memory T cell subsets. Points from the study as a whole: Gini index rose across naive, CM, EM and EMRA in CD4 and CD8. The power law exponent of TCR abundance differed between naive and memory cells. Naive and memory repertoire findings lacked a ground truth for validation. Especially in CD8 cells, naive repertoires contained a few larger clonotypes, possibly CD45RA-re-expressing memory cells.

With regard to this clonotype: Antigen unknown.

The CDR3 covers 14 residues. CDR1 SQVTM and CDR2 ANQGSEA come from the germline V gene. Trimming removed 7 bases at V and 4 bases at J, with 19 bases between. An equimolar mix of two oligonucleotides served as the beta constant-region primer for TRBC1 and TRBC2. The ligated cDNA underwent four PCR rounds using SP2 and nested alpha and beta constant-region primers. TCRdb reprocessed the UMI-ligation and nested PCR reads with MiXCR, giving one entry per CDR3 protein. The sample lists about 100,000 distinct CDR3 sequences, around 15% occurring once. This rearrangement joins TRBV29-1 to TRBJ1-1; a weak D match, TRBD1 (5 bases). The source material was naive CD8+ T cells from blood. The sequence was collected from a human donor in good health. In nucleotides, the CDR3 is TGCAGCGGCGCCGGGACCGCAGTTGTCACTGAAGCTTTCTTT. Its protein product is CSGAGTAVVTEAFF.